These 30 T cell receptor beta chains originate from one sample sequenced in a study of spatial heterogeneity in lung cancer. Time point meaning: sample taken at primary tumor resection. General study results and limits: The number of expanded tumor alpha and beta chains correlated with mutation number.

These receptors have no known antigen. MiXCR was run by TCRdb on the 5' RACE reads, yielding one entry per CDR3 protein. Of almost 7,500 distinct CDR3 sequences listed, around 15% were seen once; the top ten hold approximately 10%. Sequences were derived from lung tumor tissue, sampled at surgery. The receptors were sampled from a female donor with early-stage non-small cell lung cancer.

The V and J genes are TRBV7-3 and TRBJ1-1; TRBD1 aligns across 9 bases. The length of the CDR3 is 15 residues. The V segment lost 5 bases and the J segment 0 bases; nucleotides outside the gene matches: 4. Germline loops: CDR1 SGHTA, CDR2 FQGTGA. Here the CDR3 reads CASSLQGALNTEAFF. The CDR3 region has the DNA TGTGCCAGCAGCCTACAGGGGGCCCTGAACACTGAAGCTTTCTTT.

This clonotype is medium-sized (0.01 to 0.1%) in the sample. The rearrangement joins TRBV7-9 to TRBJ2-1, with D possibly matching TRBD2 (7 bases). Trimming took off 0 bases at V and 7 bases at J, with 10 bases between the two ends. The CDR3 is 14 residues long. Germline V CDR1 and CDR2: SEHNR, FQNEAQ (reference sequence). Here the CDR3 DNA reads TGTGCCAGCAGCTTAGCGGGGGGGCGGAATGAGCAGTTCTTC. The encoded protein is CASSLAGGRNEQFF.

V gene TRBV4-1 combines with J gene TRBJ1-5; no definite D call. Trimming cost V 0 bases and J 4 bases, with 7 bases left between them. CDR1 and CDR2 (germline): MGHRA, YSYEKL. The CDR3 spans 14 residues. The CDR3 sequence: CASSQEEGNQPQHF. The CDR3 bases are TGCGCCAGCAGCCAAGAGGAAGGGAATCAGCCCCAGCATTTT.

This CDR3 is CASSRLAGYLYNEQFF. CDR3 DNA sequence: TGTGCCAGCAGCCGACTAGCGGGATACCTATACAATGAGCAGTTCTTC. The J gene is TRBJ2-1, the V gene TRBV3-1; 11 bases align to TRBD2. The CDR3 runs 16 residues. Germline V CDR1 and CDR2: LGHDT, YNNKEL (reference sequence). The J segment lost 4 bases and the V segment lost 4 bases, leaving 6 bases of the junction unmatched.

This clonotype counts as medium-sized. The chain recombines TRBV20-1 with TRBJ2-5, with D uncertain. The CDR3 runs to 11 residues. Germline lookup yields CDR1 DFQATT and CDR2 SNEGSKA (reference sequence). The V gene lost 3 bases and the J gene lost 2 bases, with 4 bases spanning the gap. CDR3 DNA sequence: TGCAGTGCTAGCGGACAAGAGACCCAGTACTTC. As protein: CSASGQETQYF.

This clonotype was recorded at least ten times. The gene calls are TRBV7-9 and TRBJ2-7; D call uncertain. There are 12 residues in the CDR3. CDR1 and CDR2 from the germline V gene are SEHNR and FQNEAQ (reference sequence). Trimming shortened V by 3 bases and J by 7 bases, and 10 bases separated the two germline ends. The CDR3, as DNA: TGTGCCAGCAGCTTCCTTTTTGGGGAGCAGTACTTC. Translated: CASSFLFGEQYF. Combining the CDR3 with reference TRBV7-9 and TRBJ2-7 gives the whole variable domain DTGVSQNPRHKITKRGQNVTFRCDPISEHNRLYWYRQTLGQGPEFLTYFQNEAQLEKSRLLSDRFSAERPKGSFSTLEIQRTEQGDSAMYLCASSFLFGEQYFGPGTRLTVT.

The table lists this clonotype with many counts. The V gene is TRBV7-2, the J gene TRBJ2-5; D may be TRBD2 (6 bases). The CDR3 is 14 residues long. Trimming removed 5 bases from V and 4 bases from J, with 14 bases in between. Germline CDR1 reads SGHTA; CDR2 reads FQGNSA. The CDR3 DNA reads TGTGCCAGCAGCCCGGGGAGGCGTGCAGAGACCCAGTACTTC. Translated: CASSPGRRAETQYF.

This clonotype was recorded at least ten times. The gene calls are TRBV12-3 or TRBV12-4 and TRBJ2-1, with TRBD2 matching 8 bases. The CDR3 totals 14 residues. J was trimmed by 3 bases and V by 4 bases; bases with no gene match: 2. CDR3 in DNA: TGTGCCAGCAGTTCAAGCGGGGGCTACAATGAGCAGTTCTTC. It yields the protein CASSSSGGYNEQFF.

This clonotype occurred many times. This sequence joins TRBV7-2 and TRBJ2-3; D unclear. Trimming removed 3 bases at V and 0 bases at J, with 4 bases between. The germline V gene encodes CDR1 SGHTA and CDR2 FQGNSA. CDR3 length: 13 residues. The CDR3 region has the DNA TGTGCCAGCAGCTTTTACAGCACAGATACGCAGTATTTT. It codes for CASSFYSTDTQYF.

This clonotype has a count of ten or more. This chain links TRBV2 with TRBJ2-1; D tentatively fits TRBD1 or TRBD2 (5 bases each). Germline V gene sequence: CDR1 SNHLY, CDR2 FYNNEI. The CDR3 is 15 residues long. V was clipped by 6 bases and J by 7 bases, with 19 bases between them. The CDR3 spells CASSDTGTGHNEQFF. Written as DNA, the CDR3 is TGTGCCAGCAGCGACACCGGGACCGGGCATAATGAGCAGTTCTTC.

This clonotype was detected many times. The chain uses TRBV14 and TRBJ1-4; perhaps TRBD1 as D (6 bases). The germline gives CDR1 SGHDN, CDR2 FVKESK. The CDR3 is 14 residues long. The V end was cut by 4 bases, the J end by 8 bases, with 14 bases between. The chain's CDR3 is CASSLTGAGEKLFF. In nucleotides, the CDR3 is TGTGCCAGCAGCCTCACGGGGGCAGGGGAAAAACTGTTTTTT.

This clonotype is deemed medium-sized (0.01 to 0.1%). CDR3 coding DNA: TGTGCCAGCAGTTTACGGGCAGGGATTAATGAAAAACTGTTTTTT. Translated: CASSLRAGINEKLFF. The chain combines TRBV27 with TRBJ1-4, with D perhaps TRBD1 (5 bases). Germline V gives CDR1 MNHEY, CDR2 SMNVEV (reference sequence). This CDR3 contains 15 residues. Trimming stripped 2 bases from V and 4 bases from J, with 11 bases between.

This clonotype was detected ten times or more. The chain joins TRBV5-1 to TRBJ1-2, with D possibly matching TRBD1 (6 bases). CDR1 and CDR2 (germline): SGHRS, YFSETQ. The CDR3 length is 14 residues. V lost 4 bases and J lost 6, with 16 bases in between. The CDR3 nucleotides are TGCGCCAGCAGCCGGGAGGGGGTTATGAATGGCTACACCTTC. Translation: CASSREGVMNGYTF. Full variable domain (rest looked up from reference TRBV5-1 and TRBJ1-2): KAGVTQTPRYLIKTRGQQVTLSCSPISGHRSVSWYQQTPGQGLQFLFEYFSETQRNKGNFPGRFSGRQFSNSRSEMNVSTLELGDSALYLCASSREGVMNGYTFGSGTRLTVV.

This clonotype was observed at least ten times. The chain combines TRBV6-5 with TRBJ1-6; D is possibly TRBD1 (6 bases). V shed 5 bases and J shed 6 bases, with 14 bases lying between them. The CDR3 length is 15 residues. Per germline, CDR1 MNHEY and CDR2 SVGAGI. This CDR3 is CASSPKTGLNSPLHF. The CDR3 coding sequence is TGTGCCAGCAGTCCGAAGACAGGTCTTAATTCACCCCTCCACTTT.

This clonotype is deemed medium-sized. The chain is built from TRBV6-5 and TRBJ2-5; 8 bases are shared with TRBD2. J was trimmed by 4 bases and V by 6 bases; bases with no gene match: 10. Per germline, CDR1 MNHEY and CDR2 SVGAGI. CDR3 length equals 15 residues. Here the CDR3 DNA reads TGTGCCAGCAGCCCTACAGCGGGGGCGGGAGAGACCCAGTACTTC. Encoded protein: CASSPTAGAGETQYF.

The chain uses TRBV7-7 and TRBJ2-2, with TRBD2 matching 11 bases. The CDR3 contains 15 residues. The germline V gene has CDR1 SSHAT and CDR2 FNYEAQ (reference sequence). CDR3 region: CASSLAGDNTGELFF. The CDR3 bases are TGTGCTAGTTCACTAGCGGGAGATAACACCGGGGAGCTGTTTTTT.

This clonotype came up many times. V usage is TRBV13 and J usage is TRBJ2-5; weak D call: TRBD2 (5 bases). CDR3 length equals 16 residues. The germline gives CDR1 PRHDT, CDR2 FYEKMQ (reference sequence). V dropped 5 bases and J dropped 7 bases, with 23 bases sitting between them. As DNA, the CDR3 is TGTGCCAGCAGCCTGATAACGGCTAGCACCCACCCGACCCAGTACTTC. Translation: CASSLITASTHPTQYF.

The chain recombines TRBV9 with TRBJ2-7; weak D call: TRBD2 (5 bases). Germline CDR1 is SGDLS and CDR2 is YYNGEE. This CDR3 spans 15 amino acids. Trimming removed 0 bases at V and 2 bases at J, with 12 bases between. CDR3 bases: TGTGCCAGCAGCGTAGCGGCGGGCCCAGCCTACGAGCAGTACTTC. Its protein product is CASSVAAGPAYEQYF.

By sample fraction, this clonotype is medium-sized. The chain has TRBV10-3 and TRBJ1-1; D remains ambiguous. Germline V gene sequence: CDR1 ENHRY, CDR2 SYGVKD. The CDR3 contains 12 residues. V lost 2 bases, J lost 11 bases, and 12 bases lay in between. CDR3 coding DNA: TGTGCCATCAGTGAGGGCCGGCGGGAGGCTTTCTTT. This translates into CAISEGRREAFF.

This clonotype was detected ten times or more. This rearrangement joins TRBV28 to TRBJ2-6, with TRBD1 identical over 7 bases. After removal of 6 bases from V and 0 bases from J, the junction contained 2 bases not matched to a gene. CDR1 and CDR2 from the germline V gene are MDHEN and SYDVKM. This CDR3 region has 15 residues. The CDR3 here is CASRGQSSGANVLTF. The CDR3 region has the DNA TGTGCCAGCAGGGGACAGAGCTCTGGGGCCAACGTCCTGACTTTC.

This clonotype was seen many times. The chain has TRBV5-1 and TRBJ1-2; no firm D call. Germline CDR1 is SGHRS and CDR2 is YFSETQ. The CDR3 extends over 14 amino acids. Trimming cost V 3 bases and J 0 bases, with 9 bases left between them. CDR3 nucleotides: TGCGCCAGCAGCTCCCACCCCGCTAACTATGGCTACACCTTC. The encoded protein is CASSSHPANYGYTF.

By sample fraction, this clonotype is medium-sized (0.01 to 0.1%). The V call is TRBV24-1, the J call TRBJ2-7; weak D call: TRBD2 (5 bases). This CDR3 contains 12 residues. The V and J ends lost 12 bases and 0 bases respectively, with 11 bases between them. Germline-derived CDR1 and CDR2 are KGHDR and SFDVKD. The CDR3 nucleotides read TGTGCCCTCACCGGGGACTCCTACGAGCAGTACTTC. Encoded protein: CALTGDSYEQYF.

This clonotype was detected ten times or more. This rearrangement joins TRBV11-3 to TRBJ2-1; a possible D gene is TRBD1 (5 bases). V lost 6 bases and J lost 9, with 18 bases in between. The CDR3 has 14 residues. CDR1 and CDR2 (germline): SGHNT, YENEEA. The CDR3 loop reads CASSFPGPGSEQFF. CDR3 DNA sequence: TGTGCCAGCAGTTTTCCAGGGCCCGGCAGTGAGCAGTTCTTC.

This clonotype is categorized as medium-sized. The gene calls are TRBV10-2 and TRBJ1-2; a possible D gene is TRBD1 (6 bases). This CDR3 has 15 amino acids. Germline V CDR1 and CDR2: WSHSY, SAAADI. Trimming took 7 bases from V and 0 from J, leaving 15 bases between them. CDR3 coding DNA: TGCGCCAGCAAGGGAATGACAGGAGCTAACTATGGCTACACCTTC. Amino acid sequence: CASKGMTGANYGYTF.

This clonotype was observed at least ten times. The chain has TRBV9 and TRBJ1-2, with no clear D. Trimming removed 4 bases at V and 4 bases at J, with 14 bases between. CDR3 size: 14 residues. Per the germline V gene, CDR1 is SGDLS and CDR2 is YYNGEE. The CDR3 spells CASSPRQALYGYTF. The CDR3 DNA reads TGTGCCAGCAGCCCCCGACAAGCCCTCTATGGCTACACCTTC.

This clonotype was counted many times. The J gene is TRBJ2-6, the V gene TRBV20-1; the D is unclear. Trimming removed 0 bases from V and 0 bases from J, with 3 bases in between. CDR3 length equals 14 residues. Germline assignment: CDR1 DFQATT and CDR2 SNEGSKA (reference sequence). CDR3 DNA: TGCAGTGCTAGAGAGGTCTCTGGGGCCAACGTCCTGACTTTC. This translates into CSAREVSGANVLTF.

This clonotype is deemed medium-sized. The chain recombines TRBV28 with TRBJ1-2; weak D call: TRBD1 (5 bases). The V gene lost 6 bases and the J gene lost 4 bases, with 15 bases spanning the gap. CDR1 MDHEN and CDR2 SYDVKM come from the germline V gene. This CDR3 has 14 amino acids. In DNA, the CDR3 is TGTGCCAGCAGGAAAACAGGAGGGATCTATGGCTACACCTTC. Translating it yields CASRKTGGIYGYTF.

This clonotype has a count of ten or more. The rearrangement joins TRBV7-8 to TRBJ2-7; D is possibly TRBD1 (6 bases). The CDR3 is 15 residues long. V was cut by 5 bases and J by 3 bases, with 17 bases left in between. Per the germline V gene, CDR1 is SGHVS and CDR2 is FQNEAQ. CDR3 region: CASSQPGASGYEQYF. The CDR3 coding sequence is TGTGCCAGCAGCCAACCAGGGGCCTCCGGCTACGAGCAGTACTTC.

For the CDR3, the DNA is TGTGCCACCCAAAGGATGGAGCATCAGCCCCAGCATTTT. Amino acids: CATQRMEHQPQHF. The V gene is TRBV7-9, the J gene TRBJ1-5; D unresolved. V gave up 10 bases and J gave up 5 bases, with 15 bases separating them. Germline V gene lookup returns CDR1 SEHNR and CDR2 FQNEAQ (reference sequence). The CDR3 is made up of 13 amino acids.

J is TRBJ2-1 and V is TRBV3-1; D is perhaps TRBD2 (5 bases). V lost 4 bases and J lost 0, with 13 bases in between. The CDR3 consists of 16 residues. Germline values: CDR1 LGHDT, CDR2 YNNKEL (reference sequence). CDR3 nucleotides: TGTGCCAGCAGCCCACCCCGGGGTAGCTCCTACAATGAGCAGTTCTTC. Translation: CASSPPRGSSYNEQFF.